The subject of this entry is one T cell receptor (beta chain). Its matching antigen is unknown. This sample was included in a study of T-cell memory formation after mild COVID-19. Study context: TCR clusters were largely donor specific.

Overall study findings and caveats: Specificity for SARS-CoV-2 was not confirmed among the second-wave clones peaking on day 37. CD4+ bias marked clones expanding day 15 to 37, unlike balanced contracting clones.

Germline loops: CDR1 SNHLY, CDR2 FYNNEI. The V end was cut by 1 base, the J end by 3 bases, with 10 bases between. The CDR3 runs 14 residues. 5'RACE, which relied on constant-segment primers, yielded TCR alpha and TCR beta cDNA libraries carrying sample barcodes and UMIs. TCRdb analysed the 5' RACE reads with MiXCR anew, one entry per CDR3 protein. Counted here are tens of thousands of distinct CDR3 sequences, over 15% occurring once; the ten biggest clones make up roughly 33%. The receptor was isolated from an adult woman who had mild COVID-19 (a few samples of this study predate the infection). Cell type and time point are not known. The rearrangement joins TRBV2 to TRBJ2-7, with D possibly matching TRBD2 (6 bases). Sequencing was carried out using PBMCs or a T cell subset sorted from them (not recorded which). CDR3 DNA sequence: TGTGCCAGCAGTGAAGATATGGGGGGCTACGAGCAGTACTTC. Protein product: CASSEDMGGYEQYF.